One sample yielded the 4 T cell receptor beta chains listed below, sequenced in a study of T cell repertoires in cytomegalovirus infection (dated by TCRdb to about 2019). Sample treatment or condition, as interpreted from the label and publication: in vitro stimulation with specific CMV peptide epitopes to enrich CMV-specific T cells. These receptors are not linked to any known antigen. The sample was run on an Illumina HiSeq 1500. The public reads were run again by TCRdb, first through fastp at Q25 and then through MiXCR, and only productive beta chains were kept. Rows with a matching CDR3 protein are joined into one entry that keeps the most common DNA and genes. For this sample the table gives about 900,000 distinct CDR3 sequences, of which about a third were detected only once. The ten top clones hold under 15% of the sample. Sequenced here: cultured CD8+ T cells from PBMCs, sampled from culture after CMV antigen stimulation. These receptors all come from a human donor in good health (CMV status not recorded). Some clones in this sample may be carry-over from other donors' samples.

The chain has TRBV7-9 and TRBJ1-1; D is ambiguous. Trimming shortened V by 1 base and J by 1 base, and 13 bases separated the two germline ends. The germline V gene encodes CDR1 SEHNR and CDR2 FQNEAQ (reference sequence). The CDR3 runs 16 residues. The CDR3 DNA sequence: TGTGCCAGCAGCTTAGAGGCGGCGGGAGGGAACACTGAAGCTTTCTTT. Translated: CASSLEAAGGNTEAFF.

This rearrangement joins TRBV28 to TRBJ1-2; D not certain. Germline CDR1 and CDR2: MDHEN and SYDVKM. V lost 10 bases and J lost 4, with 10 bases in between. The CDR3 contains 11 residues. CDR3 protein: CATLTVYGYTF. The CDR3 region has the DNA TGTGCCACCCTCACGGTCTATGGCTACACCTTC.

The chain has TRBV7-7 and TRBJ1-3; no reliable D call. CDR3 size: 14 residues. Germline values: CDR1 SSHAT, CDR2 FNYEAQ (reference sequence). This CDR3 reads CATSSGTSGNTIYF. CDR3 coding DNA: TGTGCTACCAGTAGCGGAACCTCTGGAAACACCATATATTTT.

This chain links TRBV20-1 with TRBJ1-5; TRBD1 is a possible D gene (5 bases). The germline V and J ends were trimmed by 1 base and 3 bases, with 10 bases remaining between them. CDR1 DFQATT and CDR2 SNEGSKA come from the germline V gene (reference sequence). This CDR3 has 14 amino acids. The CDR3 region is CSARVQGSNQPQHF. CDR3 DNA sequence: TGCAGTGCTAGAGTTCAGGGATCCAATCAGCCCCAGCATTTT.